This T cell receptor (beta chain) is drawn from a study of control samples from healthy donors and cancer patients. Measured with immunoSEQ multiplex PCR; TCRdb has only the in-frame clones, and not every one. The table includes approximately 60,000 clones, roughly 85% detected once. This clone appeared many times. V was shortened by 3 bases and J by 9 bases, with 9 bases between the two germline ends. The CDR3 length is 11 residues. From germline, CDR1 is MGHDK and CDR2 SYGVNS. The J gene is TRBJ2-7, the V gene TRBV25-1; D gene ambiguous. Sequenced: blood. The origin of this receptor is a man aged 35-49 years in good health. CDR3 nucleotide sequence: TGTGCCAGCAGTGACGAACAGACGCAGTACTTC. Its translation: CASSDEQTQYF.